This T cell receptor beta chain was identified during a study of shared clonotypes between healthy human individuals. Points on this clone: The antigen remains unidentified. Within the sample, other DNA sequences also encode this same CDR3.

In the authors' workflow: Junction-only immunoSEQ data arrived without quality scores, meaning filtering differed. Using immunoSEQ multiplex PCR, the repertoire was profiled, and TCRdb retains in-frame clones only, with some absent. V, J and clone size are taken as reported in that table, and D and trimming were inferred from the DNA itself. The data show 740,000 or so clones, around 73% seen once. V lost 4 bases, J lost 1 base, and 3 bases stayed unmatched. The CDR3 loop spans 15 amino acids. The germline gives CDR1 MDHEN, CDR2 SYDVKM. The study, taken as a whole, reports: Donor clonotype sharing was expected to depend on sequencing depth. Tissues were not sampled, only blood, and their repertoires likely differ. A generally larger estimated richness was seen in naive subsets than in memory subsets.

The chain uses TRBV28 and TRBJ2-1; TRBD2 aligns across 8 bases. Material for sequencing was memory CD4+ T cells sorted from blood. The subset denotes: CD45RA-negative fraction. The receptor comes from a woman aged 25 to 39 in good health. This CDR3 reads CASSSSGSSYNEQFF. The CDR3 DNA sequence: TGTGCCAGCAGTTCAAGCGGGAGTTCCTACAATGAGCAGTTCTTC.